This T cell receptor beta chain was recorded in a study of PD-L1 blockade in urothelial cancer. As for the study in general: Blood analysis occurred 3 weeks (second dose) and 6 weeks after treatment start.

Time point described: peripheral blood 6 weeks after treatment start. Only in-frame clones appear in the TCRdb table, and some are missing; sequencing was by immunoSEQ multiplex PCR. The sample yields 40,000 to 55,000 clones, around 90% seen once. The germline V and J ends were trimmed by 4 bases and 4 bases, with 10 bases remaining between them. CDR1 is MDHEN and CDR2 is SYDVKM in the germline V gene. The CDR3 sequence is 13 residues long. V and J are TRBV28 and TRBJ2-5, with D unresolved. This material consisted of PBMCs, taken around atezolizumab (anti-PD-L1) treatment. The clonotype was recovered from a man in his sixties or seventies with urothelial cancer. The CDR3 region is CASSSSAAETQYF. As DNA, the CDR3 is TGTGCCAGCAGTTCGAGCGCGGCAGAGACCCAGTACTTC.